This record concerns one T cell receptor beta chain sequence. Its specificity is unknown. The sample originates from a study of immune heterogeneity within non-small cell lung tumors. Study-wide points: The study found high-frequency T-cell receptor beta clonotypes largely distinct between individual patients.

Template input, which was bulk tumor genomic DNA, totaled roughly 600 ng per sample. Every primary tumor yielded several biopsies, spaced far apart, that were taken during surgery. Curative surgery was undertaken by patients, who had untreated, newly diagnosed non-small cell lung cancer. In germline, CDR1 is LGHDT, CDR2 YNNKEL (reference sequence). With 7 bases clipped from V and 4 bases from J, the junction kept 7 bases outside the gene matches. CDR3 length: 14 residues. The authors amplified TCR beta CDR3 by multiplex PCR with 32 V and 13 J primers. In TCRdb, the multiplex PCR reads were re-called with MiXCR into one record per CDR3 protein. The table records around 3,000 distinct CDR3 sequences, 27% of them present only once.

The sequence was obtained from a man aged 55 to 70 with non-small cell lung cancer. The chain combines TRBV3-1 with TRBJ1-3, with 7 bases identical to TRBD1. The sequenced sample was lung tumor tissue. In DNA, the CDR3 is TGTGCCAGCATCCTTCAGGACAGGGGAAACACCATATATTTT. It encodes CASILQDRGNTIYF.